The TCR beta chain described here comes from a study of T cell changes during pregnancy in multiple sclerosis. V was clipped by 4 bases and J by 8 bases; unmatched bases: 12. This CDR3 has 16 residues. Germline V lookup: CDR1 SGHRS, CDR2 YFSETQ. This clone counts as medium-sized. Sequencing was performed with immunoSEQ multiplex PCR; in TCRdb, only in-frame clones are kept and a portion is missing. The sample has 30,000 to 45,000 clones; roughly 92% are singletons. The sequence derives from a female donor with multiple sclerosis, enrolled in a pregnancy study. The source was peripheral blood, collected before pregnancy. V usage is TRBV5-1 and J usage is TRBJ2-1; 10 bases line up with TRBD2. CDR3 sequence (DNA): TGCGCCAGCAGCCAACCTAGCGGGAGTGGCGGGGATGAGCAGTTCTTC. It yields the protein CASSQPSGSGGDEQFF.